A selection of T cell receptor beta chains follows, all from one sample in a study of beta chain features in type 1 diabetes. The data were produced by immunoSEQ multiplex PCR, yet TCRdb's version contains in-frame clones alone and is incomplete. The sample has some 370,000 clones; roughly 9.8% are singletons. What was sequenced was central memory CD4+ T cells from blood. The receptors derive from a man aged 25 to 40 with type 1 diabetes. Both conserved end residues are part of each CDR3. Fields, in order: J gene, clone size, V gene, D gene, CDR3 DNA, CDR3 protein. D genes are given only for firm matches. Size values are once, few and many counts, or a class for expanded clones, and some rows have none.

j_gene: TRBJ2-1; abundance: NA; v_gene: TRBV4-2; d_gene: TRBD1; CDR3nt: TGTGCCAGCAGCCCATCAGCGGGACAGGGAAGTATGGATGAGCAGTTCTTC; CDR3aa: CASSPSAGQGSMDEQFF
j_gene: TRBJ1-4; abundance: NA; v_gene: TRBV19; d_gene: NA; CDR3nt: TGTGCCAGGGGAATCCAATACAGGGCCACTAATGAAAAACTGTTTTTT; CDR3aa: CARGIQYRATNEKLFF
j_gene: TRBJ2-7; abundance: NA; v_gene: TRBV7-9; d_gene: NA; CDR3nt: TGTGCCAGCAGCCCGCCAGGGGGGACTGTGTACGAGCAGTACTTC; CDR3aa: CASSPPGGTVYEQYF
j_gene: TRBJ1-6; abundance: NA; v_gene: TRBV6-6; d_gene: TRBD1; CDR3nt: TGTGCCAGCAGGCAGGGGGTAAATTCACCCCTCCACTTT; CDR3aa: CASRQGVNSPLHF
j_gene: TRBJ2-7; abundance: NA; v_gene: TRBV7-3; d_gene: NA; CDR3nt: TGTGCCAGCAGCTTTTATAACAGACCCTACGAGCAGTACTTC; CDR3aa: CASSFYNRPYEQYF
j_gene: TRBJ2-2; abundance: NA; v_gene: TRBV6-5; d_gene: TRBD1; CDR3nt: TGTGCCAGCAGTTACTCTGACAGGGGGACCGGGGAGCTGTTTTTT; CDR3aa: CASSYSDRGTGELFF
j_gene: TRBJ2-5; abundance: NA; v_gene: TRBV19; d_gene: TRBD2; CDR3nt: TGTGCCAGTAGTATTCGGACAAGCGGGGTGCGGGAGACCCAGTACTTC; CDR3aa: CASSIRTSGVRETQYF
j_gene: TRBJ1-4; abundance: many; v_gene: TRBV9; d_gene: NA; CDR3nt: TGTGCCAGCAGCGCTCTCGACGGTAGTGAAAAACTGTTTTTT; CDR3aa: CASSALDGSEKLFF
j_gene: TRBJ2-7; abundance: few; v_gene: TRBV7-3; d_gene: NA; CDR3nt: TGTGCCAGCAGCTTAGCCGGGAGTGGTGAGCAGTACTTC; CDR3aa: CASSLAGSGEQYF
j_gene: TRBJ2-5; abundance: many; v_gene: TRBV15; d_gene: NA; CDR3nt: TGTGCCACCAGCAGAGATCGAGGGGAAGAGGGCCAAGAGACCCAGTACTTC; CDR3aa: CATSRDRGEEGQETQYF
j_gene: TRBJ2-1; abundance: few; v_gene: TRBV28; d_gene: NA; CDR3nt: TGTGCCAGCAGTTTAGGTCAGTACAATGAGCAGTTCTTC; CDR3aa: CASSLGQYNEQFF
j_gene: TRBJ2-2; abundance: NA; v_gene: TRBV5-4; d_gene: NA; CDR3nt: TGTGCCAGCAGTCCGGATAGCCTGTTGAACACCGGGGAGCTGTTTTTT; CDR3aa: CASSPDSLLNTGELFF
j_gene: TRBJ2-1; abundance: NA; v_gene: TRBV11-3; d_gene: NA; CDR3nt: TGTGCCAGCAGCCTCCCGGGGCGAAAAGAGCAGTTCTTC; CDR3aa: CASSLPGRKEQFF
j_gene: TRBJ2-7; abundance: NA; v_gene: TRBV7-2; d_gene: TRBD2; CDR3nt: TGTGCCAGCAGCTCCGTTCGGGGGGACGAGCAGTACTTC; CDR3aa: CASSSVRGDEQYF
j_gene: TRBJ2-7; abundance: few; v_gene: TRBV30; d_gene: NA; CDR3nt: TGTGCCTGGAGTGTAAACGGGTACGAGCAGTACTTC; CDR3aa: CAWSVNGYEQYF
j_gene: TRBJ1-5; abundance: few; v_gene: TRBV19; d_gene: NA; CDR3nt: TGTGCCAGTACCCCTGGGAGGCAGCTGACGCTTGGGGGGGCCCAGCATTTT; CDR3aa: CASTPGRQLTLGGAQHF
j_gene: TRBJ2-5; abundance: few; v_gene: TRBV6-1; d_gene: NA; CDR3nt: TGTGCCAGCGGACCTAAAGGGCTGATCCAAGAGACCCAGTACTTC; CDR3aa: CASGPKGLIQETQYF
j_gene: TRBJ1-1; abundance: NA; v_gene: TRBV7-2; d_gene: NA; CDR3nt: TGTGCCAGCAGCTTAGGGGAGCAGGGGAACACTGAAGCTTTCTTT; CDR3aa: CASSLGEQGNTEAFF
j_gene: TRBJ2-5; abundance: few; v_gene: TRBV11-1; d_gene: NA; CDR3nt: TGTGCCAGCAGCTTACAGGGACTTCAAGAGACCCAGTACTTC; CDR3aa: CASSLQGLQETQYF
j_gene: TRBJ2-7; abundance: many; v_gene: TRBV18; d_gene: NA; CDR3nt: TGTGCCAGCTCACCAGGGCTCCAAAACGGCGAGCAGTACTTC; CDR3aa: CASSPGLQNGEQYF
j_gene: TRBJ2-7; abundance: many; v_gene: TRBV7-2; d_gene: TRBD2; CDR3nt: TGTGCCAGCAACAACGAAGCGGGAGTTCTGTACTTC; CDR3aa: CASNNEAGVLYF
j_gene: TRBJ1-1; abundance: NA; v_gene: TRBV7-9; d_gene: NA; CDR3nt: TGTGCCAGCAGCAACATCGCGGCGTTAACAAGGAAAGCTTTCTTT; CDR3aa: CASSNIAALTRKAFF
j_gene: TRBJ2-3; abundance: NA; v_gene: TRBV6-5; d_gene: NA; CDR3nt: TGTGCCAGCAGTTTGACAGATTTCACAGATACGCAGTATTTT; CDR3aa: CASSLTDFTDTQYF
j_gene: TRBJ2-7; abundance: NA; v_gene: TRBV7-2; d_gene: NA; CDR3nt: TGTGCCAGCAGCGGACAAAGCTCCTACGAGCAGTACTTC; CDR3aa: CASSGQSSYEQYF
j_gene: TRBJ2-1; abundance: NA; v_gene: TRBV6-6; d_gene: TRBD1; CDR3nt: TGTGCCAGCAGTTACTCACAGGGGGCGTCGAATGAGCAGTTCTTC; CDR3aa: CASSYSQGASNEQFF
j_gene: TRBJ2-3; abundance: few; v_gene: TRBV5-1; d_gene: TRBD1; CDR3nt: TGCGCCAGCAGCTCAGGGGGCACATTCCCCACAGATACGCAGTATTTT; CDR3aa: CASSSGGTFPTDTQYF
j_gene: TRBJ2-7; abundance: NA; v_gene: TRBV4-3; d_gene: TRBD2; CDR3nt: TGCGCCAGCAGCCAACAGCGGGAGGGCTACGAGCAGTACTTC; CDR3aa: CASSQQREGYEQYF
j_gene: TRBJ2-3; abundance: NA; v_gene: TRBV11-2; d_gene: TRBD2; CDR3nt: TGTGCCAGCAGCAGCACCCTGGGACTAGCGGGAGGGTTGACAGATACGCAGTATTTT; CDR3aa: CASSSTLGLAGGLTDTQYF
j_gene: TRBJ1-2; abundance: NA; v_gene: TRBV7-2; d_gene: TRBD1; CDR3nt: TGTGCCAGCAGCCAGGACAGGCAAAGGGGCTATGGCTACACCTTC; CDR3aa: CASSQDRQRGYGYTF
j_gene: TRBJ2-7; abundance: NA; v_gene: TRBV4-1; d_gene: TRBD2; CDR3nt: TGCGCCAGCAGCCAACTAGCGGGGGGTTCCTACGAGCAGTACTTC; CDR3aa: CASSQLAGGSYEQYF
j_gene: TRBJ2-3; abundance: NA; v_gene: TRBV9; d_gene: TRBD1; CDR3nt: TGTGCCAGCAGCCCTCGAACGGGACAGCTAACTTCACGGGCAGATACGCAGTATTTT; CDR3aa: CASSPRTGQLTSRADTQYF
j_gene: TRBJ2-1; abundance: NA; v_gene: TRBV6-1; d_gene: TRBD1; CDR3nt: TGTGCCAGCAGTCGGGACAGGGGCGGGGAGCAGTTCTTC; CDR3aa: CASSRDRGGEQFF
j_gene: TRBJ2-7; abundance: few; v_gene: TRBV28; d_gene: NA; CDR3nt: TGTGCCAGCAGTTTATGGTTCGGCGGACCACTGTCCTACGAGCAGTACTTC; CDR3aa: CASSLWFGGPLSYEQYF
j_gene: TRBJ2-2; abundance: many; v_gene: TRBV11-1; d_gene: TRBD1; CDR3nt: TGTGCCAGCAGCTTTGGGACAGCCGGGGAGCTGTTTTTT; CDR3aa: CASSFGTAGELFF
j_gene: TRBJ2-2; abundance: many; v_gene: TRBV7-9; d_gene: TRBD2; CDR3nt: TGTGCCAGCAGCTTATTACTAGCGGGAGCAAACACCGGGGAGCTGTTTTTT; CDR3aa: CASSLLLAGANTGELFF
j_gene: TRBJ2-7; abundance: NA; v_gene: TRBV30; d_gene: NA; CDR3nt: TGTGCCTGGAGTTTCCGTAGGAGTACGTACGAGCAGTACTTC; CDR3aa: CAWSFRRSTYEQYF
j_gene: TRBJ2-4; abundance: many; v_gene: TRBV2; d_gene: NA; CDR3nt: TGTGCCAGCACAGTAGCCAAAAACATTCAGTACTTC; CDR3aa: CASTVAKNIQYF
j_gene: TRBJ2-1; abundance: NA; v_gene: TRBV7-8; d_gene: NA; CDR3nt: TGTGCCAGCAGCCCTGGGACGGCCTCCTACAATGAGCAGTTCTTC; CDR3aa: CASSPGTASYNEQFF
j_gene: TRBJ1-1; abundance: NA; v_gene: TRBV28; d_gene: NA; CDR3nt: TGTGCCAGCAGTTTGGGCCCCGAAGCTTTCTTT; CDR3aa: CASSLGPEAFF
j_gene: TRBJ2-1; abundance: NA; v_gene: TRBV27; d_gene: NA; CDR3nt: TGTGCCAGCAGTTTTCGGGGGACAACCGACAATGAGCAGTTCTTC; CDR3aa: CASSFRGTTDNEQFF
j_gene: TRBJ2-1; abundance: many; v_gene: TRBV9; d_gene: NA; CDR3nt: TGTGCCAGCAGCGTAGCTGAAAGGGTATCGGTGCAGTTCTTC; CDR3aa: CASSVAERVSVQFF
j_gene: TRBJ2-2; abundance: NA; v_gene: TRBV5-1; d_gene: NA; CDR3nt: TGCGCCAGCAACGACCCCTCGGGGGGCAACACCGGGGAGCTGTTTTTT; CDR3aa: CASNDPSGGNTGELFF
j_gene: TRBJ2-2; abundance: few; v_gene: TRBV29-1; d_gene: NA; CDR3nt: TGCAGCGTTGTGTGGACTGTGAACACCGGGGAGCTGTTTTTT; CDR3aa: CSVVWTVNTGELFF
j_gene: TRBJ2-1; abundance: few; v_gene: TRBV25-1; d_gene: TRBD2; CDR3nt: TGTGCCAGCACTGGGACTATAAACAATGAGCAGTTCTTC; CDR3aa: CASTGTINNEQFF
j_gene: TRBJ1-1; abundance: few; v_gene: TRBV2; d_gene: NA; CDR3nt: TGTGCCAGCAGTGATCTGACAGCGAACACTGAAGCTTTCTTT; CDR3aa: CASSDLTANTEAFF
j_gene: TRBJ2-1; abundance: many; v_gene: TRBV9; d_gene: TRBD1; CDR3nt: TGTGCCAGCAGCGTAAGGCAGGGGGCAGAAAATGAGCAGTTCTTC; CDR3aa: CASSVRQGAENEQFF
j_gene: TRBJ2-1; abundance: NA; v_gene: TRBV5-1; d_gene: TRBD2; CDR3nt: TGCGCCAGCAGCTTGGAACTAGCGGGAGGCAATGAGCAGTTCTTC; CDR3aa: CASSLELAGGNEQFF
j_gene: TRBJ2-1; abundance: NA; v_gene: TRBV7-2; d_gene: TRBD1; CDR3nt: TGTGCCAGCAGCTTAGGGGGACAGACTTACAATGAGCAGTTCTTC; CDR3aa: CASSLGGQTYNEQFF
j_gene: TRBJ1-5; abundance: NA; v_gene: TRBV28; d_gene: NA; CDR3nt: TGTGCCAGCAGTTTGGGGGCGCCCTTGGGTCAGCCCCAGCATTTT; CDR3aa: CASSLGAPLGQPQHF
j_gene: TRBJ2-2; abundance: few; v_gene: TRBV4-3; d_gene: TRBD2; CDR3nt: TGCGCCAGCAGTCTACTAGCGGGAGGCGACACCGGGGAGCTGTTTTTT; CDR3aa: CASSLLAGGDTGELFF
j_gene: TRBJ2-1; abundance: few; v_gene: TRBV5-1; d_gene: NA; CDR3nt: TGCGCCAGCAGCCCAGGGGCAGTACACAATGAGCAGTTCTTC; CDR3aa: CASSPGAVHNEQFF
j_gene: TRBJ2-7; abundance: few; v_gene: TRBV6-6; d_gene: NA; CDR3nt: TGTGCCAGCAGTTATGGCGGGACCCCCCTAGACGAGCAGTACTTC; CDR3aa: CASSYGGTPLDEQYF
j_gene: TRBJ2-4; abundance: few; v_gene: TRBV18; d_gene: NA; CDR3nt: TGTGCCAGCTCAGAAATGGTCGGTCTAGCCAAAAACATTCAGTACTTC; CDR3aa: CASSEMVGLAKNIQYF